This TCR beta chain comes out of a study of cytomegalovirus exposure and HLA in healthy donors. Healthy bone marrow donors made up the cohort. Primers for the PCR totalled 60 Vbeta and 13 Jbeta. Clones were sequenced by immunoSEQ multiplex PCR, and TCRdb holds only the in-frame ones, with some missing. The data show approximately 110,000 clones, and the top ten clones hold 6.8%. The study's findings and limits: The authors assumed roughly uniform sequencing depth across donors for presence/absence analyses.

With 2 bases clipped from V and 9 bases from J, the junction kept 3 bases outside the gene matches. The CDR3 covers 12 residues. Germline CDR1 and CDR2: SGHAT and FQNNGV. About this clone itself: Its antigen is undetermined.

V and J are TRBV11-2 and TRBJ2-5; 7 bases line up with TRBD2. The receptor's source is a man between 40 and 49 years old in good health and CMV-seropositive. The specimen sequenced was PBMCs. This chain's CDR3 is CASSLSAGAQYF. CDR3 DNA sequence: TGTGCCAGCAGCTTATCCGCGGGGGCCCAGTACTTC.